The 29 T cell receptor beta chains below all came from one sample that was sequenced in a study of blood T cell repertoires in COVID-19. Method: immunoSEQ multiplex PCR; TCRdb's copy keeps in-frame clones and lacks some. Of fewer than 450,000 clones listed, more than 70% are singletons. The specimen was peripheral blood. These receptors all come from a woman aged 50 to 60 with COVID-19, enrolled during active disease.

The chain uses TRBV15 and TRBJ2-3; the match to TRBD2 covers 11 bases. CDR3 length: 17 residues. V lost 4 bases, J lost 4 bases, and 10 bases stayed unmatched. The germline CDR1 and CDR2 sequences are LNHNV and YYDKDF (reference sequence). The CDR3 nucleotides read TGTGCCACCAGCACCTTAGCGGGGGGGCCTTCCGCAGATACGCAGTATTTT. Its protein is CATSTLAGGPSADTQYF.

V usage is TRBV6-5 and J usage is TRBJ1-5, with a weak D call TRBD1 (5 bases). V lost 11 bases to trimming and J lost 5 bases, with 16 bases between them. CDR3 length: 13 amino acids. Germline V gene sequence: CDR1 MNHEY, CDR2 SVGAGI. The CDR3 sequence: CAGGGGLYQPQHF. The DNA for the CDR3 is TGTGCCGGGGGGGGAGGGCTTTATCAGCCCCAGCATTTT.

This chain connects TRBV7-6 to TRBJ2-7; TRBD2 matches at 7 bases. The CDR3 loop spans 15 amino acids. CDR1 SGHVS and CDR2 FNYEAQ come from the germline V gene. V gave up 5 bases and J gave up 3 bases; unmatched junction bases: 10. Written as DNA, the CDR3 is TGTGCCAGCAGCCACGGACTAGACTACCGCTACGAGCAGTACTTC. This gives the protein CASSHGLDYRYEQYF.

V gene TRBV19 combines with J gene TRBJ1-5; D unclear. Germline V CDR1 and CDR2: LNHDA, SQIVND (reference sequence). V was clipped by 5 bases and J by 3 bases, with 11 bases between them. The CDR3 loop spans 14 amino acids. The CDR3 sequence is CASSAFEINQPQHF. The CDR3 nucleotides read TGTGCCAGTAGTGCCTTCGAGATCAATCAGCCCCAGCATTTT.

This clone was detected once. The chain has TRBV30 and TRBJ2-5; TRBD2 matches 8 bases. V lost 2 bases, J lost 1 base, and 9 bases stayed unmatched. The germline V gene has CDR1 GTSNPN and CDR2 SVGIG (reference sequence). This CDR3 comprises 16 residues. Written as DNA, the CDR3 is TGTGCCTGGAGTATGCGCGGACTAGCAGGCCAAGAGACCCAGTACTTC. Its protein is CAWSMRGLAGQETQYF. Full variable domain (outside the CDR3, taken from reference TRBV30 and TRBJ2-5): SQTIHQWPATLVQPVGSPLSLECTVEGTSNPNLYWYRQAAGRGLQLLFYSVGIGQISSEVPQNLSASRPQDRQFILSSKKLLLSDSGFYLCAWSMRGLAGQETQYFGPGTRLLVL.

This clone was seen a few times. The V call is TRBV6-5, the J call TRBJ1-5; the match to TRBD1 covers 9 bases. The CDR3 is 14 residues long. Germline lookup yields CDR1 MNHEY and CDR2 SVGAGI. V was clipped by 7 bases and J by 6 bases; unmatched bases: 7. CDR3 in amino acids: CASTDTGGPQPQHF. The DNA of the CDR3 is TGTGCCAGCACCGACACAGGGGGCCCTCAGCCCCAGCATTTT.

J is TRBJ1-6 and V is TRBV18; D is uncertain. V shed 0 bases and J shed 7 bases, with 7 bases lying between them. Germline values: CDR1 KGHSH, CDR2 LQKENI. This CDR3 spans 14 amino acids. In DNA, the CDR3 is TGTGCCAGCTCACCACCCACCCAGAATTCACCCCTCCACTTT. Its protein is CASSPPTQNSPLHF. Variable domain in full (rest from reference TRBV18 and TRBJ1-6): NAGVMQNPRHLVRRRGQEARLRCSPMKGHSHVYWYRQLPEEGLKFMVYLQKENIIDESGMPKERFSAEFPKEGPSILRIQQVVRGDSAAYFCASSPPTQNSPLHFGNGTRLTVT.

The V call is TRBV18, the J call TRBJ2-1; D remains unclear. Germline CDR1 KGHSH, CDR2 LQKENI. The CDR3 runs 12 residues. Trimming cost V 3 bases and J 9 bases, with 9 bases left between them. CDR3 sequence reads: CASSPYSGEQFF. The CDR3 nucleotides read TGTGCCAGCTCACCTTATAGTGGTGAGCAGTTCTTC.

This rearrangement joins TRBV27 to TRBJ2-1, with 8 bases aligning to TRBD2. There are 14 residues in the CDR3. V was clipped by 5 bases and J by 5 bases; unmatched bases: 5. Germline CDR1 reads MNHEY; CDR2 reads SMNVEV (reference sequence). CDR3: CASSSGGPHNEQFF. The CDR3 region has the DNA TGTGCCAGCAGTAGCGGGGGACCTCACAATGAGCAGTTCTTC.

This clone was counted a single time. Other nucleotide sequences from this sample produce the same CDR3. The gene calls are TRBV19 and TRBJ1-6, with TRBD1 matching 8 bases. Germline assignment: CDR1 LNHDA and CDR2 SQIVND (reference sequence). V lost 5 bases to trimming and J lost 6 bases; unmatched junction nucleotides: 3. This CDR3 spans 14 amino acids. The CDR3 spells CASSPDRGNSPLHF. The CDR3 nucleotides are TGTGCCAGTAGTCCCGACAGGGGTAATTCACCCCTCCACTTT.

The chain uses TRBV21-1 and TRBJ2-7; the D call in the table, TRBD2, was not verified against the DNA. TRBV21-1 counts as a pseudogene. The CDR3 contains 15 residues. CDR3 protein: CASSKERPSNYEQYF. The DNA for the CDR3 is TGTGCCAGCAGCAAAGAGAGGCCATCGAACTACGAGCAGTACTTC.

V gene TRBV6-5 combines with J gene TRBJ2-7; no clear D gene. The germline V and J ends were trimmed by 0 bases and 3 bases, with 6 bases remaining between them. The CDR3 spans 13 residues. CDR1 is MNHEY and CDR2 is SVGAGI in the germline V gene. The CDR3 sequence is CASSYSANYEQYF. For the CDR3, the DNA is TGTGCCAGCAGTTACTCCGCGAACTACGAGCAGTACTTC.

This clone has a single count. The gene calls are TRBV23-1 and TRBJ1-6, with 8 bases aligning to TRBD1. TRBV23-1 is an open reading frame whose function is uncertain. The CDR3 spans 16 residues. With V trimmed by 3 bases and J by 5 bases, 6 bases remained unmatched. CDR3: CASSQVPGQDNSPLHF. CDR3 coding DNA: TGCGCCAGCAGTCAGGTTCCGGGACAGGATAATTCACCCCTCCACTTT.

This chain joins TRBV14 and TRBJ2-7; D not certain. V gave up 1 base and J gave up 6 bases, with 7 bases separating them. This CDR3 is built from 12 residues. Germline loops: CDR1 SGHDN, CDR2 FVKESK. CDR3 loop: CASSQVLSEQYF. Written as DNA, the CDR3 is TGTGCCAGCAGCCAAGTTTTATCCGAGCAGTACTTC.

The gene calls are TRBV9 and TRBJ2-7, with D tentatively TRBD2 (6 bases). V lost 4 bases and J lost 6, with 14 bases in between. CDR3 length: 13 amino acids. Germline CDR1 and CDR2: SGDLS and YYNGEE. CDR3 nucleotides: TGTGCCAGCAGCAACACCGACGGGGGCGAGCAGTACTTC. The encoded protein is CASSNTDGGEQYF.

The V gene is TRBV7-2, the J gene TRBJ1-1, with D possibly being TRBD1 (6 bases). The CDR3 contains 13 residues. Germline CDR1 is SGHTA and CDR2 is FQGNSA. Between the trimmed V and J ends, which lost 1 base and 5 bases, there was a span of 8 bases. The CDR3, as DNA: TGTGCCAGCAGCTTAGTAGGACAGACTGAAGCTTTCTTT. Translation: CASSLVGQTEAFF.

The J gene is TRBJ2-1, the V gene TRBV11-3; 16 bases line up with TRBD2. The CDR3 has 16 residues. Germline V gene lookup returns CDR1 SGHNT and CDR2 YENEEA. V was clipped by 5 bases and J by 10 bases; unmatched bases: 8. Here the CDR3 DNA reads TGTGCCAGCAGCCCCCAGGGACTAGCGGGGGGGGGAGAGCAGTTCTTC. It yields the protein CASSPQGLAGGGEQFF.

J is TRBJ1-5 and V is TRBV7-9, with 7 bases identical to TRBD1. The CDR3 consists of 13 residues. Germline CDR1 is SEHNR and CDR2 is FQNEAQ (reference sequence). With V trimmed by 6 bases and J by 7 bases, 6 bases remained unmatched. Here the CDR3 DNA reads TGTGCCAGCAGTTCTGACAGGGTCCAGCCCCAGCATTTT. Translating gives CASSSDRVQPQHF.

V and J are TRBV28 and TRBJ2-6, with TRBD1 as a possible D gene (5 bases). Between the trimmed V and J ends, which lost 5 bases and 3 bases, there was a span of 14 bases. CDR1 MDHEN and CDR2 SYDVKM come from the germline V gene. This CDR3 is 16 amino acids long. The CDR3 sequence: CASSPRGQIGANVLTF. The DNA of the CDR3 is TGTGCCAGCAGTCCAAGAGGACAAATTGGGGCCAACGTCCTGACTTTC.

This rearrangement joins TRBV5-5 to TRBJ2-7; tentatively, D is TRBD1 (6 bases). Germline lookup yields CDR1 SGHKS and CDR2 YYEKEE (reference sequence). V lost 1 base to trimming and J lost 1 base, with 9 bases between them. This CDR3 region has 14 residues. Here the CDR3 reads CASSLYGTSYEQYF. CDR3 bases: TGTGCCAGCAGCTTGTACGGGACATCCTACGAGCAGTACTTC.

This chain connects TRBV5-1 to TRBJ1-2, with D tentatively TRBD1 (5 bases). The germline V gene encodes CDR1 SGHRS and CDR2 YFSETQ. The ends were cut back, 4 bases at V and 5 bases at J, with 21 bases in the middle. The CDR3 is 16 amino acids. This chain's CDR3 is CASSPLAGRNYYGYTF. The CDR3 coding sequence is TGCGCCAGCAGCCCCCTGGCAGGGCGGAATTATTATGGCTACACCTTC.

This clone appeared a single time. This sample includes further DNA sequences coding for the same CDR3. The gene calls are TRBV2 and TRBJ1-1; D is perhaps TRBD1 (5 bases). Germline CDR1 is SNHLY and CDR2 is FYNNEI. CDR3 length: 13 amino acids. The ends were cut back, 7 bases at V and 1 base at J, with 10 bases in the middle. The CDR3 region is CASTRQPNTEAFF. Here the CDR3 DNA reads TGTGCCAGCACGAGACAGCCGAACACTGAAGCTTTCTTT.

This clone was recorded at least ten times. The rearrangement links TRBV5-1 to TRBJ1-2; 7 bases match TRBD1. Germline V gene sequence: CDR1 SGHRS, CDR2 YFSETQ. With V trimmed by 3 bases and J by 3 bases, 2 bases remained unmatched. This CDR3 region has 13 residues. For the CDR3, the DNA is TGCGCCAGCAGCTGGGACAGCCACTATGGCTACACCTTC. It is translated as CASSWDSHYGYTF.

This chain joins TRBV2 and TRBJ2-1; 7 positions match TRBD1. Unmatched junction bases numbered 9, after V lost 8 bases and J lost 8 bases. CDR3 size: 13 residues. Germline V gives CDR1 SNHLY, CDR2 FYNNEI. The CDR3 region has the DNA TGTGCCAGCGTCCTCCGACAGGGCCATGAGCAGTTCTTC. Translation: CASVLRQGHEQFF.

This clone came up a few times. This rearrangement joins TRBV10-2 to TRBJ1-3; 7 nucleotides align to TRBD1. The CDR3 contains 15 residues. After removal of 8 bases from V and 3 bases from J, the junction contained 10 bases not matched to a gene. Germline CDR1 and CDR2: WSHSY and SAAADI. The CDR3 spells CASGRDRLYGNTIYF. The CDR3 region has the DNA TGCGCCAGCGGTCGGGACAGACTATATGGAAACACCATATATTTT.

The rearrangement links TRBV5-1 to TRBJ2-5; weak D call: TRBD1 (6 bases). The germline gives CDR1 SGHRS, CDR2 YFSETQ. This CDR3 has 13 residues. Trimming stripped 3 bases from V and 5 bases from J, with 11 bases between. This chain's CDR3 is CASSSGEVETQYF. In nucleotides, the CDR3 is TGCGCCAGCAGCTCAGGGGAAGTCGAGACCCAGTACTTC.

V is TRBV19 and J is TRBJ1-1; 9 bases line up with TRBD1. Germline values: CDR1 LNHDA, CDR2 SQIVND (reference sequence). This CDR3 has 16 amino acids. J lost 6 bases, V lost 6 bases, and 14 bases had no gene match. CDR3 amino acids: CASSEPSGTGRAEAFF. CDR3 sequence (DNA): TGTGCCAGTAGCGAACCATCCGGGACAGGGAGGGCTGAAGCTTTCTTT.

This clone was picked up a small number of times. J is TRBJ2-7 and V is TRBV2; D is perhaps TRBD1 (5 bases). There are 14 residues in the CDR3. CDR1 and CDR2 (germline): SNHLY, FYNNEI. V was clipped by 6 bases and J by 5 bases, with 17 bases between them. Here the CDR3 DNA reads TGTGCCAGCAGGGGTACTGCAGGGTCGAACGAGCAGTACTTC. This translates into CASRGTAGSNEQYF.

V usage is TRBV30 and J usage is TRBJ2-1, with a possible D match to TRBD2 (5 bases). Per germline, CDR1 GTSNPN and CDR2 SVGIG (reference sequence). The CDR3 covers 18 residues. The V gene lost 1 base and the J gene lost 12 bases, with 31 bases spanning the gap. CDR3 sequence: CAWSEQKGLAILQFAQFF. CDR3 sequence (DNA): TGTGCCTGGAGTGAACAAAAGGGCCTAGCAATACTCCAGTTTGCGCAGTTCTTC.